Listed here are 7 T cell receptor beta chains from one sample, sequenced in a study of technical replicates of blood from a few donors. Profiling relied on immunoSEQ multiplex PCR, and the TCRdb table lists in-frame clones only, not all of them. Of 55,000 to 80,000 clones detected, roughly 93% appear once; the ten largest clones hold 0.2% to 0.3%. Source material: T cells isolated from PBMCs. These receptor sequences come from a human donor in good health.

The sample holds one count of this clone. The chain uses TRBV7-6 and TRBJ2-1; 9 bases agree with TRBD1. Trimming took 5 bases from V and 6 from J; bases not matched to a gene: 8. CDR1 is SGHVS, CDR2 FNYEAQ, per germline. The CDR3 sequence is 15 residues long. Written as DNA, the CDR3 is TGTGCCAGCAGCGTCCCGGGACAGGGTGGCAATGAGCAGTTCTTC. Amino acid sequence: CASSVPGQGGNEQFF.

The chain couples TRBV7-2 to TRBJ1-5; D gene unclear. The CDR3 extends over 14 amino acids. Between the trimmed V and J ends, which lost 1 base and 5 bases, there was a span of 9 bases. Germline V gives CDR1 SGHTA, CDR2 FQGNSA. CDR3 amino acids: CASSLGAGDQPQHF. For the CDR3, the DNA is TGTGCCAGCAGCTTAGGGGCGGGTGATCAGCCCCAGCATTTT. The full variable domain, its missing parts supplied by reference TRBV7-2 and TRBJ1-5, is GAGVSQSPSNKVTEKGKDVELRCDPISGHTALYWYRQSLGQGLEFLIYFQGNSAPDKSGLPSDRFSAERTGGSVSTLTIQRTQQEDSAVYLCASSLGAGDQPQHFGDGTRLSIL.

The table lists this clone with a count of one. This rearrangement joins TRBV6-5 to TRBJ1-2, with 9 bases aligning to TRBD1. Germline V gene lookup returns CDR1 MNHEY and CDR2 SVGAGI. V trimming: 6 bases; J trimming: 4 bases; junction bases outside the gene matches: 6. The CDR3 runs to 14 residues. CDR3 residues: CASRGTGTGYGYTF. For the CDR3, the DNA is TGTGCCAGCAGAGGGACAGGGACCGGCTATGGCTACACCTTC.

J is TRBJ1-5 and V is TRBV28; D is perhaps TRBD1 (5 bases). Germline CDR1 and CDR2: MDHEN and SYDVKM. The CDR3 is 14 residues long. V was clipped by 8 bases and J by 2 bases, with 13 bases between them. The CDR3 DNA reads as TGTGCCAGCGAACTCGGGGGAGGCAATCAGCCCCAGCATTTT. Protein: CASELGGGNQPQHF.

The rearrangement joins TRBV2 to TRBJ2-7, with 13 bases that match TRBD2. V shed 4 bases, J shed 4 bases, and the junction held 4 bases outside the gene matches. CDR3 length equals 15 residues. Germline V lookup: CDR1 SNHLY, CDR2 FYNNEI. This chain's CDR3 is CASSGGTSGIYEQYF. The CDR3, as DNA: TGTGCCAGCAGTGGCGGGACTAGCGGGATTTACGAGCAGTACTTC.

The chain combines TRBV25-1 with TRBJ1-2; 8 bases fit TRBD1. V was pared by 3 bases and J by 3 bases, with 3 bases of the junction left unmatched. CDR3 length equals 14 residues. CDR1 and CDR2 from the germline V gene are MGHDK and SYGVNS. CDR3 residues: CASSEDREDYGYTF. The CDR3 coding sequence is TGTGCCAGCAGTGAGGACAGGGAGGACTATGGCTACACCTTC.

The chain has TRBV15 and TRBJ2-1, with D possibly TRBD2 on 5 matching bases. This CDR3 spans 15 amino acids. CDR1 is LNHNV, CDR2 YYDKDF, per germline (reference sequence). V shed 1 base and J shed 4 bases, with 11 bases lying between them. In DNA form, the CDR3 reads TGTGCCACCAGCAGAGCCGGTGAGGGATACAATGAGCAGTTCTTC. This encodes CATSRAGEGYNEQFF.